This TCR beta chain originates from a study of cytomegalovirus exposure and HLA in healthy donors. V trimming: 4 bases; J trimming: 6 bases; junction bases outside the gene matches: 8. Germline CDR1 is SGHRS and CDR2 is YFSETQ. The CDR3 sequence is 15 residues long. The PCR had 60 Vbeta and 13 Jbeta primers. Only in-frame clones appear in the TCRdb table, and some are missing; sequencing was by immunoSEQ multiplex PCR. The data contain some 180,000 clones, around 80% of them singletons. The clonotype originates from a young man in good health and CMV-seronegative. V and J are TRBV5-1 and TRBJ1-4, with TRBD1 matching over 8 bases. The sample comprised PBMCs. Here the CDR3 DNA reads TGCGCCAGCAGCCCCCCCGCAGGGGGCGATGAAAAACTGTTTTTT. It specifies CASSPPAGGDEKLFF.